The T cell receptor (beta chain) described here comes from a study of T-cell reconstitution after alpha-beta-depleted transplantation in children. Researchers prepared the TCRbeta library using unique molecular identifiers, the study reports. From the PCR reads, TCRdb called clonotypes with MiXCR, one entry per CDR3 protein. The table lists 260,000 or so distinct CDR3 sequences, 12% of them singletons. This clonotype was observed at least ten times. V lost 6 bases to trimming and J lost 0 bases; unmatched junction nucleotides: 4. Germline V gives CDR1 DFQATT, CDR2 SNEGSKA (reference sequence). CDR3 length equals 14 residues.

This receptor was identified in a human donor who donated a stem cell graft to a child with acute lymphoblastic leukemia. The sample was PBMCs from the stem cell graft donor, taken from the stem cell graft. This sequence joins TRBV20-1 and TRBJ2-1; 8 bases are a match to TRBD2. The CDR3 spells CSAVAGSSYNEQFF. CDR3 in DNA: TGCAGTGCGGTAGCGGGAAGCTCCTACAATGAGCAGTTCTTC.